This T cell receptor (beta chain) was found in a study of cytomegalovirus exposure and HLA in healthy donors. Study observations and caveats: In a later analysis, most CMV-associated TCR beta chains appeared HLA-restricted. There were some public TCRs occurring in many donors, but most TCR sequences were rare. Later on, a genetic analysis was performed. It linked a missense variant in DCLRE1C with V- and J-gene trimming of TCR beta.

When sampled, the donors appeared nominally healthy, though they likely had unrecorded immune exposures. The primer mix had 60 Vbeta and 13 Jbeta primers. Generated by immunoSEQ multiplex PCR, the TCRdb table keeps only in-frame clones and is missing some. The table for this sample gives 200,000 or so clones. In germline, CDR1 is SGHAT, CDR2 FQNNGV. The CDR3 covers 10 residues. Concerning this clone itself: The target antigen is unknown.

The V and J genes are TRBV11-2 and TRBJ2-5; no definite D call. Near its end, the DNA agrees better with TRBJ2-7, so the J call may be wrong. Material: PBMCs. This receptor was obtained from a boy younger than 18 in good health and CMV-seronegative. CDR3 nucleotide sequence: TGTGCCAGCGCCATTTACGAGCAGTACTTC. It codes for CASAIYEQYF.